This TCR beta chain derives from a study of T cells in Graves' hyperthyroidism and ophthalmopathy. Study-level information: Peripheral blood was taken when the disease was first diagnosed, before any treatment began.

TCR beta CDR3 region amplification was performed from RNA transcripts. In the first-round RT-PCR of the TCR CDR3, the HTBI primer set was used. TCRdb called the multiplex PCR reads again in MiXCR, with one record for every CDR3 protein. Among 650,000 to 750,000 distinct CDR3 sequences, 14% were seen once, and the ten largest hold more than 8.5%. No ophthalmopathy progression within 18 months constituted stable Graves' hyperthyroidism. The sample holds a few counts of this clonotype. CDR1 is SNHLY, CDR2 FYNNEI, per germline. CDR3 length: 19 amino acids. Losses at the gene ends were 6 bases for V and 1 base for J; bases not matched to a gene: 21.

This receptor was identified in a woman under 30 with Graves' hyperthyroidism. The sample consisted of blood. This chain uses TRBV2 with TRBJ2-7; 7 bases are shared with TRBD1. The CDR3 bases are TGTGCCAGCAGGCCCCACCTGGGGACAGCTTCCGCTAGGTCCTACGAGCAGTACTTC. As protein: CASRPHLGTASARSYEQYF. Supplemented by reference TRBV2 and TRBJ2-7, the full variable domain reads EPEVTQTPSHQVTQMGQEVILRCVPISNHLYFYWYRQILGQKVEFLVSFYNNEISEKSEIFDDQFSVERPDGSNFTLKIRSTKLEDSAMYFCASRPHLGTASARSYEQYFGPGTRLTVT.